The T cell receptor (beta chain) described here comes from a study of CD8+CD57+ T cells in acquired aplastic anemia (dated by TCRdb to about 2018). Some background on the complete study: Extracted DNA from sorted CD4+ and CD8+ cells averaged around 3.4 ug, ranging from about 0.2 to 30 ug. CD8+CD57+ expansion was defined as a frequency above the mean frequency observed in healthy subjects. Overall study outcomes, separate from this receptor: Twenty-nine CD8+ CDR3 sequences were shared between patients and controls but appeared highly expressed in patients and within their immunodominant clones. Between patients and healthy controls, no significant difference in CD8+ Simpson's diversity was found (P=0.060).

The patients picked for sequencing were ones in whom flow cytometry had shown an expansion of CD8+CD57+ cells. Severe acquired aplastic anemia was diagnosed in all patients according to International Study of Aplastic Anemia and Agranulocytosis and Camitta criteria. No patient had received any therapy when blood was sampled. TCR repertoires of sorted CD4+ and CD8+ blood T cells from severe aplastic anemia patients and healthy subjects were deep-sequenced in the study. Patients were enrolled in the USA under clinicaltrials.gov protocols 00001620, 01623167, 00001397, 00071045, 00081523 and 00961064. Ficoll-Paque density gradient centrifugation was used to isolate peripheral blood mononuclear cells. Before DNA was extracted, CD4+ and CD8+ T cells were sorted using either FACS or magnetic beads. From cysteine to phenylalanine, the CDR3 is 14 amino acids long. Of the read, only the CDR3 DNA is kept; its 42 bases are in frame from base 1. Based on the germline V gene, the CDR1 and CDR2 sequences are SGHRS and YFSETQ. V is shortened by 4 bases, J by 1 base, and the region joining them spans 11 bases.

This clonotype was observed at least ten times. Its antigen is still unknown. No base-level quality is on record; no much larger clone is a single base apart. TCR beta VDJ combination and CDR3 sequence profiling used genomic DNA as the template. TCR repertoire sequencing was run on an Illumina HiSeq 2000. The paper's processing steps were these. Repertoires were assessed using TRBV/TRBJ rearrangement plots, CDR3 size and DJ length profiles, and Simpson's diversity index. The most abundant DNA sequence in the deep sequencing data was defined as the immunodominant clone. CDR3 amino acid sequences were screened for sharing across subjects and compared with published repertoires and the VDJdb database. TCRdb took the public reads, trimmed them with fastp at Q25, ran MiXCR for clone calling and kept in-frame beta chains. One record per CDR3 amino acid sequence lists the most common genes and DNA. These V and J calls are TCRdb output, not the study's own analysis. The sample data list some 150,000 distinct CDR3 sequences, and around 48% of these were observed just once. The ten largest clones capture 1.1% of the sample.

The sequence was collected from a human donor with aplastic anemia. The V and J segments used are TRBV5-1 and TRBJ1-1; no D gene can be assigned with confidence. Material: sorted CD4+, CD8+, or CD8+CD57+ T cells (not recorded which) from PBMCs. The nucleotide sequence reads as follows: TGCGCCAGCAGCCCGCTATTGTCGAACACTGAAGCTTTCTTT. Translation gives CASSPLLSNTEAFF.